The 8 T cell receptor beta chains in this list originate from one sample, sequenced in a study of OX40 agonist ivuxolimab in advanced cancers. The data were produced by immunoSEQ multiplex PCR, yet TCRdb's version contains in-frame clones alone and is incomplete. The sample contains over 45,000 clones, roughly 80% of which appear only once. Specimen: CD4+ or CD8+ T cells sorted from blood, collected in a trial of the OX40 agonist ivuxolimab. All receptors come from an adult with an advanced solid tumor such as melanoma, head and neck, liver or kidney cancer.

This chain uses TRBV5-4 with TRBJ2-1; TRBD2 is a possible D gene (5 bases). The CDR3 is made up of 15 amino acids. Per the germline V gene, CDR1 is SGHNT and CDR2 is YYREEE (reference sequence). The ends were cut back, 5 bases at V and 3 bases at J, with 15 bases in the middle. CDR3 amino acids: CASRALERDYNEQFF. CDR3 bases: TGTGCCAGCAGGGCGTTAGAGAGGGACTACAATGAGCAGTTCTTC.

The chain couples TRBV10-3 to TRBJ1-6; D unresolved. The V end was cut by 1 base, the J end by 0 bases, with 10 bases between. There are 17 residues in the CDR3. Germline CDR1 ENHRY, CDR2 SYGVKD. The CDR3 protein is CAISELGRSSYNSPLHF. Written as DNA, the CDR3 is TGTGCCATCAGTGAGTTAGGCAGGAGCTCCTATAATTCACCCCTCCACTTT.

The gene calls are TRBV9 and TRBJ2-1; 8 nucleotides line up with TRBD2. Germline CDR1 SGDLS, CDR2 YYNGEE. CDR3 size: 16 residues. V lost 2 bases, J lost 6 bases, and 10 bases stayed unmatched. The CDR3 here is CASSVSGTSLSNEQFF. In DNA, the CDR3 is TGTGCCAGCAGCGTGTCCGGGACTAGTCTCTCCAATGAGCAGTTCTTC.

The V and J genes are TRBV7-8 and TRBJ1-3; 10 positions agree with TRBD1. CDR1 is SGHVS, CDR2 FQNEAQ, per germline. CDR3 length equals 16 residues. Trimming took 5 bases from V and 3 from J; bases not matched to a gene: 7. This CDR3 is CASSKVTGGDGNTIYF. The CDR3 DNA reads TGTGCCAGCAGCAAGGTGACAGGGGGCGATGGAAACACCATATATTTT.

Only a few counts were recorded for this clone. V gene TRBV2 combines with J gene TRBJ2-7; D not resolved. This CDR3 is 14 amino acids long. Germline-derived CDR1 and CDR2 are SNHLY and FYNNEI. With 10 bases removed from V and 0 bases from J, the gap between germline ends came to 16 bases. This chain's CDR3 is CATLTPRSSYEQYF. The DNA for the CDR3 is TGTGCCACCCTGACACCAAGGAGCTCCTACGAGCAGTACTTC.

The chain couples TRBV6-6 to TRBJ2-6; D is possibly TRBD1 (6 bases). V lost 6 bases and J 1 base, leaving 7 bases between the germline ends. The CDR3 contains 14 residues. CDR1 is MNHNY, CDR2 SVGAGI, per germline (reference sequence). Here the CDR3 DNA reads TGTGCCAGCAGGAGGGGGTCTGGGGCCAACGTCCTGACTTTC. Residues: CASRRGSGANVLTF.

This clone came up once. The rearrangement uses TRBV28 and TRBJ1-1; D gene uncertain. V gave up 2 bases and J gave up 0 bases, with 25 bases separating them. CDR1 is MDHEN and CDR2 is SYDVKM in the germline V gene. The CDR3 runs 20 residues. CDR3 residues: CASSLPKYDILTLMNTEAFF. The CDR3 DNA reads TGTGCCAGCAGTTTACCGAAATACGACATCTTAACCCTCATGAACACTGAAGCTTTCTTT.

This chain connects TRBV6-5 to TRBJ1-1; the D gene is possibly TRBD1 (5 bases). The CDR3 totals 14 residues. Germline V gene data show CDR1 as MNHEY and CDR2 as SVGAGI. V lost 5 bases, J lost 4 bases, and 14 bases lay in between. DNA for the CDR3: TGTGCCAGCAGTCCATGGGGACCGCCCACTGAAGCTTTCTTT. Protein product: CASSPWGPPTEAFF.